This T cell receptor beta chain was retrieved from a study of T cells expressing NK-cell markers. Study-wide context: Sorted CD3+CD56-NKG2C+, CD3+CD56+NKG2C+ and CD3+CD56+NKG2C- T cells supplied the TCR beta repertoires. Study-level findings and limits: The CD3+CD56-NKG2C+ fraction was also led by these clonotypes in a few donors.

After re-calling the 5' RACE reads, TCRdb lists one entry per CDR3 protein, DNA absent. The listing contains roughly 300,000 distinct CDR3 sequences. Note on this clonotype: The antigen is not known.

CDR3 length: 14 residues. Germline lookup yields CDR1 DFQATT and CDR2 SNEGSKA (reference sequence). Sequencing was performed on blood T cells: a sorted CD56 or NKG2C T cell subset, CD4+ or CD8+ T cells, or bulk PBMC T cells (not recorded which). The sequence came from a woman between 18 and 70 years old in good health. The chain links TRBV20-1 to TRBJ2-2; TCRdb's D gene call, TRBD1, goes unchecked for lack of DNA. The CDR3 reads CSARWGIDTGELFF.